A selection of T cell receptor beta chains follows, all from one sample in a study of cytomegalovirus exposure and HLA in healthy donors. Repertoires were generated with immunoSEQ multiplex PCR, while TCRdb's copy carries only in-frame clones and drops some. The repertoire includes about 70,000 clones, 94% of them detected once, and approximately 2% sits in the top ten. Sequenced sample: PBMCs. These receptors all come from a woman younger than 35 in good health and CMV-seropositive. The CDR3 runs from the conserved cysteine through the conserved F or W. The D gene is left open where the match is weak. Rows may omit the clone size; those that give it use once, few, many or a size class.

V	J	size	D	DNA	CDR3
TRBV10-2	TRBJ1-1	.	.	TGCGCCAGCAGTGACAGGGCCATGAACACTGAAGCTTTCTTT	CASSDRAMNTEAFF
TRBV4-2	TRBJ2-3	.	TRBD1	TGTGCCAGCAGCTATCCCGGGACAGGGCCGTCAGATACGCAGTATTTT	CASSYPGTGPSDTQYF
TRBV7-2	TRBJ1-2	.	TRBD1	TGTGCCAGCAGCCAAGACAGGGATCGCTACTATGGCTACACCTTC	CASSQDRDRYYGYTF
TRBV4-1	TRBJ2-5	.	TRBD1	TGCGCCAGCAGCCATCAGGACAGGGGAGAGACCCAGTACTTC	CASSHQDRGETQYF
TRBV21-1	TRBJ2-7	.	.	TGTGCCAGCAGCACCTCCTGGGGTCGCAGGGGTTTGTACGAGCAGTACTTC	CASSTSWGRRGLYEQYF
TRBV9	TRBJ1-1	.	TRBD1	TGTGCCAGCAGCCCCTCACCCAGGGGGGCTGAAGCTTTCTTT	CASSPSPRGAEAFF
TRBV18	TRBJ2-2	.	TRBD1	TGTGCCAGCTCCCCGACAGGGGGATCCGGGGAGCTGTTTTTT	CASSPTGGSGELFF
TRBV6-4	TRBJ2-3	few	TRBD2	TGTGCCAGCAGCGCACTAGCGGGCAGCACAGATACGCAGTATTTT	CASSALAGSTDTQYF
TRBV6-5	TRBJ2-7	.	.	TGTGCCAGCAGTTACCAGGGTAAGACAGGCTACGAGCAGTACTTC	CASSYQGKTGYEQYF
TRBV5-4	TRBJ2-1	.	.	TGTGCCAGCAGCTTGGATAGGGGCCCTTCCTACAATGAGCAGTTCTTC	CASSLDRGPSYNEQFF
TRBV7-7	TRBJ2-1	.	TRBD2	TGTGCCAGCAGCTTAGGGGGTAGCGGGGGGCCCGCTGATGAGCAGTTCTTC	CASSLGGSGGPADEQFF
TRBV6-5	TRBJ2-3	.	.	TGTGCCAGCAGTGGGGCTTCAGATACGCAGTATTTT	CASSGASDTQYF
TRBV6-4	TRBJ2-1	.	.	TGTGCCAGCAGTGACGAGGGAGGTACTTACAATGAGCAGTTCTTC	CASSDEGGTYNEQFF
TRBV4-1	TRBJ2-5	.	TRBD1	TGCGCCAGCAGCCTCCCGGGTCGGGACAGGCAAGAGACCCAGTACTTC	CASSLPGRDRQETQYF
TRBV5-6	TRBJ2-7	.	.	TGTGCCAGCAGCTTGGCCCTTTCAACCGGGACAATCGACGAGCAGTACTTC	CASSLALSTGTIDEQYF
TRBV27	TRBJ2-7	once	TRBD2	TGTGCCAGCAGTCCCTACTGGGCGGGAGGCGAGCAGTACTTC	CASSPYWAGGEQYF
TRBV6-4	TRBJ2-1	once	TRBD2	TGTGCCAGCAGCCCGCTAGCGGACCTTCACAATGAGCAGTTCTTC	CASSPLADLHNEQFF
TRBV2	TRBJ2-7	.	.	TGTGCCAGCATCGAGAGGGGGGGGACCTACGAGCAGTACTTC	CASIERGGTYEQYF
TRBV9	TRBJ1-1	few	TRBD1	TGTGCCAGCAGCGTAGTATCGACAGGGGGGACTGAAGCTTTCTTT	CASSVVSTGGTEAFF
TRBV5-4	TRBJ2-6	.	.	TGTGCCAGCAGCTCGCAGTCCGGGGCCAACGTCCTGACTTTC	CASSSQSGANVLTF
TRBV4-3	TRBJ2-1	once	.	TGCGCCAGCAGCCAAGATAGCGGTACCTACAATGAGCAGTTCTTC	CASSQDSGTYNEQFF
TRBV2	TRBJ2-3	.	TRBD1	TGTGCCAGCAGTGAACGTGACAGGGGAGGTTCAGATACGCAGTATTTT	CASSERDRGGSDTQYF
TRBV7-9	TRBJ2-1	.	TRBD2	TGTGCCAGCAGCACGGGGGGGGCGAGGGTGGAGCAGTTCTTC	CASSTGGARVEQFF
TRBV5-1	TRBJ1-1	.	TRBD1	TGCGCCAGCAGCGCGAACAGACAGGGGGCCACTGAAGCTTTCTTT	CASSANRQGATEAFF
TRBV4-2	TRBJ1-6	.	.	TGTGCCAGCAGCCAAACCACTGGTTCACCCCTCCACTTT	CASSQTTGSPLHF
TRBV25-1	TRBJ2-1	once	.	TGTGCCAGCTCCGGCCCGGGGAATGAGCAGTTCTTC	CASSGPGNEQFF
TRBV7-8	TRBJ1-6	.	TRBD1	TGTGCCAGCAGCTTATCGACAGGGAATAATTCACCCCTCCACTTT	CASSLSTGNNSPLHF
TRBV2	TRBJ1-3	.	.	TGTGCCAGCACCGACAGGTACTCTGGAAACACCATATATTTT	CASTDRYSGNTIYF
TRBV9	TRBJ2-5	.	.	TGTGCCAGCAGCGTAGCGGCTAGCCCTAGCCTCCAAGAGACCCAGTACTTC	CASSVAASPSLQETQYF
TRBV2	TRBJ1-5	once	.	TGTGCCAGCTCTAAAGTCGATAGCAATCAGCCCCAGCATTTT	CASSKVDSNQPQHF
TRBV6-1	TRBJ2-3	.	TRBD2	TGTGCCAGCAGGTGGGGACTAGCGGCCCAGGATACGCAGTATTTT	CASRWGLAAQDTQYF
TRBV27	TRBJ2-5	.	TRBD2	TGTGCCAGCAGTTTATTACGGGGGGGGGAGACCCAGTACTTC	CASSLLRGGETQYF
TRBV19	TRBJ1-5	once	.	TGTGCCAGTAGTATTTTCAGGGATCAGCCCCAGCATTTT	CASSIFRDQPQHF
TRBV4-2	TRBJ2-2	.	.	TGTGCCAGCAGCCAGACGGGAGTTGGGGCCGGGGAGCTGTTTTTT	CASSQTGVGAGELFF
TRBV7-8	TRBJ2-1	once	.	TGTGCCAGCAGCTTTAACTACAATGAGCAGTTCTTC	CASSFNYNEQFF
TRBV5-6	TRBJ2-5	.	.	TGTGCCAGCAGCTTGTATCCAGATCAAGAGACCCAGTACTTC	CASSLYPDQETQYF